The text below deals with one T cell receptor (beta chain). The data belong to a study of CD8+CD57+ T cells in acquired aplastic anemia. Study as a whole: Quantities of DNA derived from sorted CD4+ and CD8+ cells averaged roughly 3 ug.

Both TCR beta VDJ combination and CDR3 sequence profiling were carried out. Genomic DNA was the template for this profiling. MiXCR, run by TCRdb on the reads, gives a single entry per CDR3 protein. The sample contains roughly 98,000 distinct CDR3 sequences, less than 75% of which appear only once. An expansion of CD8+CD57+ cells by flow cytometry had been shown in patients chosen for sequencing. The diagnosis in all patients was severe acquired aplastic anemia. None of the patients had been given any therapy when their blood was sampled. The V and J ends lost 7 bases and 3 bases respectively, with 19 bases between them. CDR3 length: 15 amino acids. Germline V gene lookup returns CDR1 DFQATT and CDR2 SNEGSKA (reference sequence).

The material sequenced was sorted CD4+, CD8+, or CD8+CD57+ T cells (not recorded which) from PBMCs. This TCR was recovered from a human donor with aplastic anemia. The chain carries TRBV20-1 and TRBJ2-1, with TRBD2 as a possible D gene (6 bases). The CDR3 here is CSVVPRTNNYNEQFF. The CDR3 nucleotides are TGCAGTGTTGTCCCACGGACTAACAACTACAATGAGCAGTTCTTC.